These 9 T cell receptor beta chains were all obtained from the same sample, sequenced in a study of response to subunit inactivated influenza vaccine. TCRdb fed the RT-PCR reads into MiXCR, producing one record per CDR3 protein. The sample has 500,000 to 550,000 distinct CDR3 sequences; approximately 7.7% are singletons. The specimen was PBMCs from blood, collected less than 30 months after vaccination. Receptors originate from a man aged 50-75 years who received an inactivated influenza vaccine.

In its sample, this clonotype was seen a few times. The chain uses TRBV5-5 and TRBJ2-3; D is uncertain. V lost 3 bases and J lost 0, with 8 bases in between. The CDR3 is 14 amino acids. CDR1 SGHKS and CDR2 YYEKEE come from the germline V gene (reference sequence). CDR3 amino acids: CASSSFQSTDTQYF. The CDR3 nucleotides are TGTGCCAGCAGCTCCTTCCAGAGCACAGATACGCAGTATTTT.

The chain carries TRBV20-1 and TRBJ2-7; 8 nucleotides agree with TRBD2. The V gene end was trimmed by 1 base and the J gene end by 7 bases; junction bases not matched to a gene: 9. This CDR3 spans 14 amino acids. Germline V gene data show CDR1 as DFQATT and CDR2 as SNEGSKA (reference sequence). The DNA of the CDR3 is TGCAGTGCTAGAGTTGCGACTAGCGTCACAGAGCAGTACTTC. Its translation: CSARVATSVTEQYF.

The rearrangement links TRBV2 to TRBJ2-2, with D perhaps matching TRBD1 (6 bases). Trimming cost V 6 bases and J 8 bases, with 19 bases left between them. Germline CDR1 reads SNHLY; CDR2 reads FYNNEI. CDR3 length: 15 residues. The CDR3 coding sequence is TGTGCCAGCAGAGGGGGAGAGGGTAGACGGGGGGAGCTGTTTTTT. Amino acid sequence: CASRGGEGRRGELFF.

J is TRBJ1-1 and V is TRBV5-1, with TRBD1 as a possible D gene (5 bases). The length of the CDR3 is 14 residues. Trimming shortened V by 1 base and J by 3 bases, and 10 bases separated the two germline ends. Germline V CDR1 and CDR2: SGHRS, YFSETQ. The CDR3 sequence is CASSLWGGDTEAFF. The CDR3 DNA follows: TGCGCCAGCAGCTTGTGGGGCGGGGACACTGAAGCTTTCTTT.

The genes are TRBV20-1 and TRBJ2-1; the D gene is possibly TRBD2 (6 bases). V lost 2 bases, J lost 1 base, and 12 bases lay in between. Germline V CDR1 and CDR2: DFQATT, SNEGSKA (reference sequence). The CDR3 runs to 15 residues. CDR3 protein: CSARTSPPSYNEQFF. The CDR3 DNA reads as TGCAGTGCTAGAACTAGCCCTCCGTCCTACAATGAGCAGTTCTTC.

This clonotype was found a few times. The CDR3 is CASRRAGGPENEQFF. CDR3 in DNA: TGCGCCAGCAGGCGGGCGGGAGGGCCGGAAAATGAGCAGTTCTTC. V and J are TRBV5-1 and TRBJ2-1; 9 nucleotides align to TRBD2. The CDR3 sequence is 15 residues long. Germline V gene data show CDR1 as SGHRS and CDR2 as YFSETQ. Trimming took 5 bases from V and 7 from J; bases not matched to a gene: 10.

The chain links TRBV6-2 or TRBV6-3 to TRBJ2-5; 9 bases align to TRBD1. Germline assignment: CDR1 MNHEY and CDR2 SVGEGT. The ends lost 7 bases at V and 3 bases at J; junction bases unmatched: 3. The CDR3 is made up of 13 amino acids. The CDR3 spells CASIDRGKETQYF. The CDR3 nucleotides read TGTGCCAGCATCGACAGGGGGAAAGAGACCCAGTACTTC.

This chain links TRBV29-1 with TRBJ2-3; possibly TRBD2 for D (5 bases). V gave up 7 bases and J gave up 0 bases, with 14 bases separating them. This CDR3 spans 14 amino acids. Germline values: CDR1 SQVTM, CDR2 ANQGSEA. As DNA, the CDR3 is TGCAGCGACCTTGGCGGGCCCAGCACAGATACGCAGTATTTT. It translates to CSDLGGPSTDTQYF.

This clonotype showed up just a few times. This chain joins TRBV18 and TRBJ1-1; TRBD1 is a possible D gene (5 bases). The CDR3 length is 16 residues. V gave up 3 bases and J gave up 1 base, with 15 bases separating them. The V gene's germline CDR1 is KGHSH and CDR2 LQKENI. The CDR3 sequence is CASSPTGRGKNTEAFF. The CDR3 DNA is TGTGCCAGCTCACCCACTGGCCGGGGGAAGAACACTGAAGCTTTCTTT.